These 9 T cell receptor beta chains were all obtained from the same sample, sequenced in a study of T cells after yellow fever vaccination. TCRdb independently ran MiXCR on the 5' RACE reads; one entry per CDR3 protein. There are hundreds of thousands of distinct CDR3 sequences in the sample; 21% occur only once, and around 16% lies in the top ten. The sequencing used PBMCs, collected 21 days after the first yellow fever vaccination. Receptors were obtained from a man aged 18 to 29 who received the YFV17D yellow fever vaccine.

This chain connects TRBV12-3 or TRBV12-4 to TRBJ1-6; possible D gene TRBD1, 5 bases. This CDR3 comprises 14 residues. V was trimmed by 6 bases and J by 9 bases, leaving 15 bases between them. CDR3 loop: CASRIQGLGSPLHF. CDR3 sequence (DNA): TGTGCCAGCAGGATTCAGGGCCTGGGTTCACCCCTCCACTTT.

This clonotype appeared a few times. The chain employs TRBV6-1 and TRBJ2-3; weak D call: TRBD2 (5 bases). This CDR3 contains 14 residues. Germline V gene data show CDR1 as MNHNS and CDR2 as SASEGT. V lost 8 bases, J lost 4 bases, and 16 bases lay in between. The CDR3 nucleotides are TGTGCCAGCCTCGGAATGCGAGGGTCAGATACGCAGTATTTT. Protein: CASLGMRGSDTQYF.

Note on this clonotype: It is unclear where the CDR3 begins or ends on the DNA, so no DNA is shown, and the CDR3 is as TCRdb lists it. This rearrangement joins TRBV5-1 to TRBJ1-2. The CDR3 numbers 14 amino acids, ends counted. From germline, CDR1 is SGHRS and CDR2 YFSETQ. CDR3 residues: CASSLVGQFFGYTF.

This clonotype occurred a few times. The chain links TRBV20-1 to TRBJ1-3; D gene uncertain. Per the germline V gene, CDR1 is DFQATT and CDR2 is SNEGSKA (reference sequence). The CDR3 length is 11 residues. Trimming took off 3 bases at V and 9 bases at J, with 9 bases between the two ends. In DNA, the CDR3 is TGCAGTGCTAGGTGGGCGGGCACCATATATTTT. Its translation: CSARWAGTIYF.

The chain links TRBV20-1 to TRBJ1-5; D not certain. The CDR3 has 14 residues. Germline V gene lookup returns CDR1 DFQATT and CDR2 SNEGSKA (reference sequence). V was pared by 1 base and J by 2 bases, with 9 bases between. In DNA, the CDR3 is TGCAGTGCTAGAGCCTCCCCCGGCAATCAGCCCCAGCATTTT. Its translation: CSARASPGNQPQHF.

This clonotype showed up just a few times. The junction shows a germline mismatch at one end, possibly a read error. This chain connects TRBV12-3 or TRBV12-4 to TRBJ1-5, with TRBD1 identical over 7 bases. The CDR3 sequence is 16 residues long. This CDR3 is CASSLGTVYGNQPQHF. The CDR3 region has the DNA TGTGCCAGCAGCTTAGGGACAGTCTATGGCAATCAGCCCCAGCATTTT.

The chain links TRBV18 to TRBJ2-7; 12 bases are shared with TRBD1. With V trimmed by 6 bases and J by 9 bases, 9 bases remained unmatched. Germline V lookup: CDR1 KGHSH, CDR2 LQKENI. The length of the CDR3 is 14 residues. CDR3 loop: CASSLRDRGPVQYF. The CDR3 DNA reads as TGTGCCAGCTCGCTCCGGGACAGGGGGCCTGTGCAGTACTTC.

A few counts support this clonotype. The chain joins TRBV5-1 to TRBJ2-2, with D possibly being TRBD2 (5 bases). This CDR3 contains 14 residues. The V gene's germline CDR1 is SGHRS and CDR2 YFSETQ. V dropped 7 bases and J dropped 4 bases, with 14 bases sitting between them. This CDR3 reads CASLRPGTTGELFF. The CDR3 coding sequence is TGCGCCAGCCTCCGGCCGGGAACCACCGGGGAGCTGTTTTTT.

This clonotype was seen repeatedly, ten times or more. This chain links TRBV5-1 with TRBJ2-3; possibly TRBD2 for D (5 bases). The CDR3 is 14 amino acids. Trimming stripped 0 bases from V and 6 bases from J, with 11 bases between. Per the germline V gene, CDR1 is SGHRS and CDR2 is YFSETQ. CDR3 nucleotide sequence: TGCGCCAGCAGCTTGGCCGGGGTGGGGGATACGCAGTATTTT. Its protein product is CASSLAGVGDTQYF.